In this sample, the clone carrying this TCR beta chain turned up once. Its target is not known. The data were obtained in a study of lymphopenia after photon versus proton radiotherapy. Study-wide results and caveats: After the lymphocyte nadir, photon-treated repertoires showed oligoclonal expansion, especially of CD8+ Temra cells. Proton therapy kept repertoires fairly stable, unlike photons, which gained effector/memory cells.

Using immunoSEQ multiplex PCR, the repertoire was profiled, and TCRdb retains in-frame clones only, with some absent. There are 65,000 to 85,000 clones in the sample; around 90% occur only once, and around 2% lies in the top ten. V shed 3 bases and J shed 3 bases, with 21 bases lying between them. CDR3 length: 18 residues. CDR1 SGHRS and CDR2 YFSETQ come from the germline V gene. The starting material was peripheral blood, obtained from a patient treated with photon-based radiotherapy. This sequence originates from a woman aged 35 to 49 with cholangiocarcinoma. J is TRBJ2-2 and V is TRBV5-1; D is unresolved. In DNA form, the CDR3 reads TGCGCCAGCAGCTCCCCTGAACTGGGGTCCCCCGACACCGGGGAGCTGTTTTTT. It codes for CASSSPELGSPDTGELFF.